The clone carrying this TCR beta chain was counted once. Treatment noted: oral pan-JAK inhibitor, 5-10 mg twice daily. RNA was extracted and reverse transcribed into cDNA as the sequencing template. Assay used: immunoSEQ multiplex PCR; TCRdb lists only in-frame clones, some missing. The table lists about 270,000 clones, about three fifths of them singletons. CDR1 is SGHTA and CDR2 is FQGNSA in the germline V gene. CDR3 length: 14 amino acids. J was trimmed by 9 bases and V by 6 bases; bases with no gene match: 10. This entry belongs to a study of CD8+ T cells in alopecia areata. The sequence was obtained from a human donor with alopecia areata. Sequences were derived from CD4+ T cells sorted from blood, sampled at approximately week 51, from a patient treated with tofacitinib. V and J are TRBV7-2 and TRBJ2-1; 8 nucleotides match TRBD2. CDR3 sequence (DNA): TGTGCCAGCAGGCCGGGGGGGCTACCCCCTGAGCAGTTCTTC. Translation gives CASRPGGLPPEQFF.